Following are 20 T cell receptor beta chains from one sample sequenced in a study of type 1 regulatory T cells. No antigen has been identified for these receptors. TCRdb processed the reads anew with MiXCR; each CDR3 protein has one entry. Here the sample spans roughly 71,000 distinct CDR3 sequences, around 60% being singletons. The material sequenced was cultured T cells, either the whole culture or a sorted T cell fraction (not recorded which). Regarding subset: Tr1-enriched cell product generated in vitro against host alloantigens. These receptors originate from a human donor in good health.

The chain couples TRBV29-1 to TRBJ1-1; D is perhaps TRBD1 (6 bases). V was pared by 1 base and J by 1 base, with 13 bases between. Germline loops: CDR1 SQVTM, CDR2 ANQGSEA. The CDR3 totals 15 residues. The CDR3 DNA follows: TGCAGCGTTGAAGTAAGGTGGACAGCGAACACTGAAGCTTTCTTT. Amino acids: CSVEVRWTANTEAFF.

CDR3 in amino acids: CASSIQGAHTDTQYF. In DNA form, the CDR3 reads TGTGCCAGTAGTATACAAGGCGCCCACACAGATACGCAGTATTTT. The J gene is TRBJ2-3, the V gene TRBV19; D gene unclear. The V gene lost 2 bases and the J gene lost 2 bases, with 11 bases spanning the gap. This CDR3 has 15 residues. Germline CDR1 LNHDA, CDR2 SQIVND (reference sequence). The variable domain in full, completed from reference TRBV19 and TRBJ2-3, reads DGGITQSPKYLFRKEGQNVTLSCEQNLNHDAMYWYRQDPGQGLRLIYYSQIVNDFQKGDIAEGYSVSREKKESFPLTVTSAQKNPTAFYLCASSIQGAHTDTQYFGPGTRLTVL.

Comment on this clonotype: This may stem from a read error, because a much larger clone lies one nucleotide away. The rearrangement links TRBV19 to TRBJ1-2, with 7 bases fitting TRBD1. The germline V gene has CDR1 LNHDA and CDR2 SQIVND (reference sequence). The CDR3 contains 11 residues. The CDR3 nucleotides read TGTGTCAATCCGACAGGGAATGGCTACACCTTC. Translating it yields CVNPTGNGYTF.

This clonotype was seen only a few times. The chain joins TRBV5-1 to TRBJ2-1; D is undetermined. The germline V gene has CDR1 SGHRS and CDR2 YFSETQ. Trimming cost V 0 bases and J 3 bases, with 13 bases left between them. This CDR3 is 16 amino acids long. The CDR3 sequence is CASSLVLSTVYNEQFF. CDR3 in DNA: TGCGCCAGCAGCTTGGTATTGAGTACGGTCTACAATGAGCAGTTCTTC. The entire variable domain, with the rest obtained from reference TRBV5-1 and TRBJ2-1, is as follows: KAGVTQTPRYLIKTRGQQVTLSCSPISGHRSVSWYQQTPGQGLQFLFEYFSETQRNKGNFPGRFSGRQFSNSRSEMNVSTLELGDSALYLCASSLVLSTVYNEQFFGPGTRLTVL.

This sequence joins TRBV18 and TRBJ1-5; D unclear. This CDR3 has 15 amino acids. V lost 2 bases, J lost 4 bases, and 12 bases lay in between. CDR1 and CDR2 (germline): KGHSH, LQKENI. CDR3 residues: CASSPKFVGNQPQHF. The CDR3 DNA reads TGTGCCAGCTCACCAAAATTCGTAGGAAATCAGCCCCAGCATTTT.

There are a few counts of this clonotype. The genes are TRBV10-3 and TRBJ1-5, with D possibly being TRBD1 (5 bases). CDR1 and CDR2 from the germline V gene are ENHRY and SYGVKD. V was pared by 0 bases and J by 5 bases, with 11 bases between. This CDR3 region has 15 residues. The CDR3 DNA reads TGTGCCATCAGTGAGTCCGGCCAGGGCCATCAGCCCCAGCATTTT. It is translated as CAISESGQGHQPQHF.

The table lists this clonotype with a few counts. This chain links TRBV12-3 or TRBV12-4 with TRBJ2-1; D remains ambiguous. The CDR3 contains 13 residues. Trimming pared 11 bases from V and 5 bases from J, leaving 16 bases between. The chain's CDR3 is CASQRPSHNEQFF. For the CDR3, the DNA is TGTGCCTCCCAAAGACCCTCACACAATGAGCAGTTCTTC.

The chain has TRBV5-1 and TRBJ2-3; D uncertain. CDR3 length equals 13 residues. With 0 bases removed from V and 6 bases from J, the gap between germline ends came to 8 bases. Germline values: CDR1 SGHRS, CDR2 YFSETQ. The chain's CDR3 is CASSLGAVDTQYF. The CDR3, as DNA: TGCGCCAGCAGCTTGGGGGCCGTGGATACGCAGTATTTT.

The J gene is TRBJ2-7, the V gene TRBV18; the D gene could be TRBD1 or TRBD2 (5 bases each). This CDR3 spans 13 amino acids. Trimming stripped 6 bases from V and 3 bases from J, with 12 bases between. Looked up from germline, CDR1 is KGHSH and CDR2 is LQKENI. CDR3 in amino acids: CASSPWDHYEQYF. In nucleotides, the CDR3 is TGTGCCAGCTCCCCATGGGACCACTACGAGCAGTACTTC.

The chain carries TRBV29-1 and TRBJ2-3, with no clear D. This CDR3 comprises 11 residues. Germline V CDR1 and CDR2: SQVTM, ANQGSEA. V was shortened by 3 bases and J by 5 bases, with 6 bases between the two germline ends. The CDR3 loop reads CSVDWIDTQYF. The CDR3 DNA sequence: TGCAGCGTTGACTGGATAGATACGCAGTATTTT.

V is TRBV27 and J is TRBJ1-2; tentatively, D is TRBD1 (5 bases). The CDR3 sequence is 13 residues long. Germline lookup yields CDR1 MNHEY and CDR2 SMNVEV (reference sequence). V lost 6 bases to trimming and J lost 0 bases, with 8 bases between them. CDR3 DNA sequence: TGTGCCAGCAGACAGACAGCTAACTATGGCTACACCTTC. Amino acid sequence: CASRQTANYGYTF.

This clonotype was seen a few times. This chain connects TRBV5-1 to TRBJ2-1; TRBD1 matches 7 bases. This CDR3 comprises 15 residues. V shed 6 bases, J shed 0 bases, and the junction held 6 bases outside the gene matches. Germline CDR1 SGHRS, CDR2 YFSETQ. In nucleotides, the CDR3 is TGCGCCAGCAACCGACAGGGTCCCTCCTACAATGAGCAGTTCTTC. This translates into CASNRQGPSYNEQFF.

This clonotype was seen a single time. The gene calls are TRBV6-2 or TRBV6-3 and TRBJ2-7; D is ambiguous. CDR3 size: 11 residues. Germline V gene data show CDR1 as MNHEY and CDR2 as SVGEGT. V shed 11 bases and J shed 6 bases, with 14 bases lying between them. CDR3 sequence reads: CASARMGEQYF. As DNA, the CDR3 is TGTGCCTCAGCAAGAATGGGCGAGCAGTACTTC.

This chain joins TRBV15 and TRBJ2-5; TRBD2 matches at 7 bases. Looked up from germline, CDR1 is LNHNV and CDR2 is YYDKDF (reference sequence). The CDR3 is made up of 16 amino acids. Trimming removed 0 bases from V and 6 bases from J; junction bases left unmatched: 10. The CDR3 loop reads CATSRDGGSGQKTQYF. The CDR3 nucleotides are TGTGCCACCAGCAGAGATGGGGGTAGCGGGCAGAAGACCCAGTACTTC.

V usage is TRBV15 and J usage is TRBJ2-1; perhaps TRBD2 as D (6 bases). V was clipped by 6 bases and J by 5 bases, with 20 bases between them. Per germline, CDR1 LNHNV and CDR2 YYDKDF (reference sequence). This CDR3 contains 16 residues. The CDR3 DNA follows: TGTGCCACCAGGGTCCAGCGGGCCCCATACGACAATGAGCAGTTCTTC. Translation: CATRVQRAPYDNEQFF. Complete variable domain (other parts from reference TRBV15 and TRBJ2-1): DAMVIQNPRYQVTQFGKPVTLSCSQTLNHNVMYWYQQKSSQAPKLLFHYYDKDFNNEADTPDNFQSRRPNTSFCFLDIRSPGLGDTAMYLCATRVQRAPYDNEQFFGPGTRLTVL.

The chain has TRBV6-1 and TRBJ2-1; D is possibly TRBD2 (6 bases). Germline V gene sequence: CDR1 MNHNS, CDR2 SASEGT. The CDR3 runs 17 residues. Between the trimmed V and J ends, which lost 0 bases and 2 bases, there was a span of 14 bases. The CDR3 here is CASSEARTGAAYNEQFF. The CDR3, as DNA: TGTGCCAGCAGTGAAGCGCGGACGGGAGCCGCCTACAATGAGCAGTTCTTC.

V gene TRBV7-2 combines with J gene TRBJ1-6; TRBD1 might be the D (5 bases). This CDR3 has 14 residues. V was shortened by 6 bases and J by 10 bases, with 16 bases between the two germline ends. The germline gives CDR1 SGHTA, CDR2 FQGNSA. The CDR3 DNA reads as TGTGCCAGCAGAGAGGGGCCTCTCAAGTCACCCCTCCACTTT. This encodes CASREGPLKSPLHF.

This CDR3 is CASSPAGERYEQYF. The CDR3 DNA reads as TGTGCCAGCTCACCCGCAGGGGAGAGGTACGAGCAGTACTTC. The chain carries TRBV18 and TRBJ2-7; TRBD1 might be the D (6 bases). The CDR3 is 14 residues long. Germline values: CDR1 KGHSH, CDR2 LQKENI. V gave up 3 bases and J gave up 4 bases, with 13 bases separating them.

In its sample, this clonotype was seen a few times. The gene calls are TRBV27 and TRBJ2-1, with TRBD2 identical over 11 bases. Germline values: CDR1 MNHEY, CDR2 SMNVEV (reference sequence). The CDR3 extends over 18 amino acids. Trimming at V came to 5 bases and at J to 7 bases, leaving 16 bases not matched to a gene. The CDR3 coding sequence is TGTGCCAGCAGTCGTTTTGCGGTTCTAGCGGGAGGCGGGAATGAGCAGTTCTTC. Translating it yields CASSRFAVLAGGGNEQFF.

The rearrangement links TRBV5-1 to TRBJ2-3, with a tentative D call TRBD1 (5 bases). The CDR3 runs 15 residues. Trimming stripped 0 bases from V and 0 bases from J, with 8 bases between. Germline CDR1 reads SGHRS; CDR2 reads YFSETQ. The DNA for the CDR3 is TGCGCCAGCAGCTTGGAGACAGTTAGCACAGATACGCAGTATTTT. Translated: CASSLETVSTDTQYF.